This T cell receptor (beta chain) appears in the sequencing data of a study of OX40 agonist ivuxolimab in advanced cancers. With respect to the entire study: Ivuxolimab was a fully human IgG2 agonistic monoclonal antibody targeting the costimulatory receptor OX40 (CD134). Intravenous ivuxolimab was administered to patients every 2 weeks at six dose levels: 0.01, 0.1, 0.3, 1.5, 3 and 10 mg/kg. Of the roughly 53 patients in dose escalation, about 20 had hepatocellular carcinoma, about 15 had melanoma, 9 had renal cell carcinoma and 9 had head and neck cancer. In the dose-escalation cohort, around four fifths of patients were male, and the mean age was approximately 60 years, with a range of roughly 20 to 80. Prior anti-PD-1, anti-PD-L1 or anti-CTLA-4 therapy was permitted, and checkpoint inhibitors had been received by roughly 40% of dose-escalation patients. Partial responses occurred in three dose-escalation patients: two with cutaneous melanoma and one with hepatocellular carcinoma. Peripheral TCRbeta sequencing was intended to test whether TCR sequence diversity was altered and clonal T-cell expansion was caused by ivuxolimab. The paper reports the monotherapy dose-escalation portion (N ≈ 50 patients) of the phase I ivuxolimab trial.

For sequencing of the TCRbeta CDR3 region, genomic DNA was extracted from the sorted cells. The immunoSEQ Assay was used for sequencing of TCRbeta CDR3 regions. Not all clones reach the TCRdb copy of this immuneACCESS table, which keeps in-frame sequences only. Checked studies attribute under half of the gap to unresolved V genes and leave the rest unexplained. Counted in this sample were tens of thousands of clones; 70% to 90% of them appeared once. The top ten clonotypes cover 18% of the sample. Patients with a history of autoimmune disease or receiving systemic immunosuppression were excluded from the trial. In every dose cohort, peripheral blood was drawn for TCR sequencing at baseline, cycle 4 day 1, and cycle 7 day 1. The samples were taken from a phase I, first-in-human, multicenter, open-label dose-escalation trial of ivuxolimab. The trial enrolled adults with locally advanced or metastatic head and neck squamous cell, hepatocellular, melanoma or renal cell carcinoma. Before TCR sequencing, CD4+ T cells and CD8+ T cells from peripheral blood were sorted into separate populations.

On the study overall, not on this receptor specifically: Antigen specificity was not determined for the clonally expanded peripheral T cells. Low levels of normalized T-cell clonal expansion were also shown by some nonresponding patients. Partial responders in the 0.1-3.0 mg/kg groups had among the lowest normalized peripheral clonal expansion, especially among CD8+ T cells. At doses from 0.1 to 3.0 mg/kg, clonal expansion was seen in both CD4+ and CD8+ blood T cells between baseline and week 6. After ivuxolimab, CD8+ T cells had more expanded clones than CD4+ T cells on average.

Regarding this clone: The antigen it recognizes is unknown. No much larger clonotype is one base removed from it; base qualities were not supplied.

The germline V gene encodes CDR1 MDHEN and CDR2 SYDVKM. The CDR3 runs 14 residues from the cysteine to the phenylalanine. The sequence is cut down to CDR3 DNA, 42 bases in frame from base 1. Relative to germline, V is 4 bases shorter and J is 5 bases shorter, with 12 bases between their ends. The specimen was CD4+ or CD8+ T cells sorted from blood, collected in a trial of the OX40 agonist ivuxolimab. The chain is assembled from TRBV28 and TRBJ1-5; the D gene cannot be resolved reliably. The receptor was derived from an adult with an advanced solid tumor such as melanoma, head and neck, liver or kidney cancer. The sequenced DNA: TGTGCCAGCAGTTCCCCCGCGTGGGATCAGCCCCAGCATTTT. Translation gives CASSSPAWDQPQHF.